This is a list of T cell receptor beta chains from one sample in a study of T-cell reconstitution after alpha-beta-depleted transplantation in children. TCRdb re-called the PCR reads with MiXCR, one entry per CDR3 protein. The data contain approximately 300,000 distinct CDR3 sequences, nearly 8% of them singletons. The source material was peripheral blood, sampled 360 days after TCRalphabeta/CD19-depleted stem cell transplant. These receptors all come from a female patient between 2 and 15 years old who had a stem cell transplant for Fanconi anemia, so the T cells may come from the graft donor. Both conserved end residues are part of each CDR3. D genes are given only for firm matches. Clone size is not always given. Where it is, it says once, few, many or a class for expanded clones.

few 17 TRBJ2-2 TRBV6-1 TRBD1 CASTLRGGTGYTGELFF TGTGCCAGCACCCTGCGGGGAGGGACAGGGTACACCGGGGAGCTGTTTTTT
few 19 TRBJ2-7 TRBV20-1 TRBD2 CSARDLLRLAGVISYEQYF TGCAGTGCTAGAGATCTTTTGAGGCTAGCGGGAGTTATATCCTACGAGCAGTACTTC
few 16 TRBJ2-5 TRBV20-1 - CSAEGQAAHSGETQYF TGCAGTGCTGAAGGGCAGGCCGCCCATTCGGGGGAGACCCAGTACTTC
few 16 TRBJ2-1 TRBV28 TRBD2 CASSSKTSGIDNEQFF TGTGCCAGCAGTTCCAAAACTAGCGGGATAGACAATGAGCAGTTCTTC
many 12 TRBJ2-5 TRBV29-1 - CSVVGQQETQYF TGCAGCGTTGTAGGACAGCAAGAGACCCAGTACTTC
- 17 TRBJ2-3 TRBV11-2 - CASSLYLPVPSTDTQYF TGTGCCAGCAGCTTATATCTTCCAGTCCCAAGCACAGATACGCAGTATTTT
many 16 TRBJ2-1 TRBV4-1 TRBD2 CASSQVTSAYYNEQFF TGCGCCAGCAGCCAAGTAACTAGCGCATACTACAATGAGCAGTTCTTC
few 14 TRBJ1-5 TRBV19 - CASRPRGSNQPQHF TGTGCCAGTAGACCACGGGGTAGCAATCAGCCCCAGCATTTT
many 16 TRBJ2-7 TRBV28 - CASSFMGVGVSYEQYF TGTGCCAGCAGTTTTATGGGGGTAGGTGTGTCCTACGAGCAGTACTTC
many 13 TRBJ2-3 TRBV7-8 - CASSALGEYTQYF TGTGCCAGCAGCGCTTTAGGGGAGTATACGCAGTATTTT
medium-sized 15 TRBJ2-5 TRBV2 - CASSPTRSGQETQYF TGTGCCAGCAGTCCAACTAGATCGGGGCAAGAGACCCAGTACTTC
few 15 TRBJ2-5 TRBV5-1 - CASSSLSLGSETQYF TGCGCCAGCAGCTCCCTCTCCCTAGGGTCAGAGACCCAGTACTTC
many 12 TRBJ1-2 TRBV12-3/TRBV12-4 - CASSLEGDGYTF TGTGCCAGCAGTTTAGAGGGGGATGGCTACACCTTC
few 17 TRBJ1-2 TRBV11-2 - CASSLDLVHTSNYGYTF TGTGCCAGCAGCTTAGATCTAGTGCACACCAGCAACTATGGCTACACCTTC
many 13 TRBJ1-2 TRBV7-2 TRBD1 CASSSQGAHGYTF TGTGCCAGCAGCTCACAGGGGGCGCATGGCTACACCTTC
- 15 TRBJ2-1 TRBV11-2 - CASSPLRGAGKEQFF TGTGCCAGCAGCCCCTTAAGGGGGGCGGGTAAGGAGCAGTTCTTC
few 17 TRBJ1-1 TRBV6-1 - CASSPVTGLLVNTEAFF TGTGCCAGCAGCCCCGTTACAGGGCTGCTTGTGAACACTGAAGCTTTCTTT
many 13 TRBJ2-7 TRBV29-1 TRBD1 CSVPRDRGPGQYF TGCAGCGTTCCGCGAGACAGGGGGCCAGGGCAGTACTTC
few 15 TRBJ2-5 TRBV11-3 TRBD2 CASSSGGAGPETQYF TGTGCCAGCAGCTCCGGGGGGGCCGGTCCGGAGACCCAGTACTTC
many 16 TRBJ2-3 TRBV9 - CASSPWGARDTDTQYF TGTGCCAGCAGCCCCTGGGGGGCCAGGGACACAGATACGCAGTATTTT
few 19 TRBJ1-2 TRBV15 - CATSRDSLGPTNPNYGYTF TGTGCCACCAGCAGAGATTCTTTAGGGCCCACAAATCCTAACTATGGCTACACCTTC
many 14 TRBJ2-3 TRBV14 - CASSQEQTADTQYF TGTGCCAGCAGCCAAGAGCAGACGGCAGATACGCAGTATTTT
many 15 TRBJ2-7 TRBV6-2/TRBV6-3 - CASTRGGVSSYEQYF TGTGCCAGCACAAGGGGCGGTGTAAGCTCCTACGAGCAGTACTTC
many 14 TRBJ2-1 TRBV20-1 TRBD1 CSAGGGQGAIEQFF TGCAGTGCCGGAGGGGGACAGGGGGCGATTGAGCAGTTCTTC
- 22 TRBJ2-3 TRBV13 TRBD2 CASSFAGTSGGTTPSSTDTQYF TGTGCCAGCAGCTTCGCCGGGACTAGCGGGGGGACTACCCCGTCTAGCACAGATACGCAGTATTTT
- 15 TRBJ2-5 TRBV7-9 TRBD2 CASSVGTSGKETQYF TGTGCCAGCAGCGTAGGGACTAGCGGGAAAGAGACCCAGTACTTC
few 16 TRBJ2-1 TRBV4-3 - CASSQEPGDSNNEQFF TGCGCCAGCAGCCAAGAACCGGGGGACAGCAACAATGAGCAGTTCTTC
few 14 TRBJ1-2 TRBV6-5 TRBD1 CASRYDRAVYGYTF TGTGCCAGCAGATATGACAGGGCCGTCTATGGCTACACCTTC
few 14 TRBJ2-5 TRBV5-1 - CVSTDYPNQETQYF TGCGTCTCGACGGACTACCCTAACCAAGAGACCCAGTACTTC
many 15 TRBJ2-4 TRBV15 - CATSSRGAGVNIQYF TGTGCCACCAGCAGCCGAGGGGCTGGGGTCAACATTCAGTACTTC
few 13 TRBJ2-5 TRBV7-9 - CASSIGREETQYF TGTGCCAGCAGCATCGGGAGAGAAGAGACCCAGTACTTC
few 17 TRBJ1-1 TRBV3-1 - CASSQDGSRTVNTEAFF TGTGCCAGCAGCCAAGATGGATCCCGCACAGTGAACACTGAAGCTTTCTTT
many 15 TRBJ2-1 TRBV5-1 TRBD1 CASSLVGTGVHEQFF TGCGCCAGCAGCTTGGTTGGGACAGGGGTCCATGAGCAGTTCTTC
few 16 TRBJ1-6 TRBV6-1 TRBD1 CASSSDRAPSNSPLHF TGTGCCAGCAGCTCCGACAGGGCCCCAAGCAATTCACCCCTCCACTTT
many 14 TRBJ2-1 TRBV5-1 - CASSFDRSYNEQFF TGCGCCAGCAGCTTTGATAGGAGCTACAATGAGCAGTTCTTC
many 15 TRBJ2-3 TRBV7-2 TRBD1 CASSNRQGGTDTQYF TGTGCCAGCAGCAACCGACAGGGTGGGACAGATACGCAGTATTTT
- 15 TRBJ2-2 TRBV15 - CATSSGTTNTGELFF TGTGCCACCAGCAGCGGGACAACTAACACCGGGGAGCTGTTTTTT
many 17 TRBJ2-2 TRBV7-6 TRBD2 CASSSGTSGSGPGELFF TGTGCCAGCAGCTCAGGGACTAGCGGGAGTGGGCCCGGGGAGCTGTTTTTT
many 14 TRBJ2-1 TRBV20-1 TRBD2 CSAPIAGVESEQFF TGCAGTGCTCCGATAGCGGGAGTGGAAAGTGAGCAGTTCTTC